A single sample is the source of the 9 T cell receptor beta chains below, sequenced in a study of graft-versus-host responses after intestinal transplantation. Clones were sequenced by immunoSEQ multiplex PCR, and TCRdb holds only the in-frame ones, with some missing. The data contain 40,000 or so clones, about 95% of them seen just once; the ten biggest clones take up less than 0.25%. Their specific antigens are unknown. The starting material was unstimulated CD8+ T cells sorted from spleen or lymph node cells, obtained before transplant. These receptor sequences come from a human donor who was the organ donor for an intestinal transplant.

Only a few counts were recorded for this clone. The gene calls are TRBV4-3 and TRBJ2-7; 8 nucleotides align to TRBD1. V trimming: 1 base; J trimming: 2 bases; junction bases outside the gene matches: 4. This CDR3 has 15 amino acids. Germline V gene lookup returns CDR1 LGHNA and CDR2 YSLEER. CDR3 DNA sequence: TGCGCCAGCAGCCAAGGGACAGGGATAGCCTACGAGCAGTACTTC. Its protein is CASSQGTGIAYEQYF.

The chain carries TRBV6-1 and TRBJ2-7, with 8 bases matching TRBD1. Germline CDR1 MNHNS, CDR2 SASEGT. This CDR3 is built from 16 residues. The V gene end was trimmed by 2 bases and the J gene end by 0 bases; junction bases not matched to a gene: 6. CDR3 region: CASSEFRDRRSYEQYF. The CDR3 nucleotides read TGTGCCAGCAGTGAATTTCGGGACAGGCGCTCCTACGAGCAGTACTTC.

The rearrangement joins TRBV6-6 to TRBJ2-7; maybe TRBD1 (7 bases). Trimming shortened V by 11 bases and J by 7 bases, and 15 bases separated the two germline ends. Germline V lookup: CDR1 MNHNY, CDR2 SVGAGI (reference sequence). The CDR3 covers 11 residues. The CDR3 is CAGGTASEQYF. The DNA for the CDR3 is TGTGCCGGGGGGACAGCCTCGGAGCAGTACTTC.

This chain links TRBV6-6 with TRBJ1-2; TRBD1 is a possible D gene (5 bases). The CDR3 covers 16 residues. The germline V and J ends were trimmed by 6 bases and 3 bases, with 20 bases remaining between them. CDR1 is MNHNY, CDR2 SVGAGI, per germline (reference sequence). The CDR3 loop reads CASRYIVAQGDYGYTF. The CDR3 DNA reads TGTGCCAGCAGATACATAGTGGCTCAGGGCGACTATGGCTACACCTTC.

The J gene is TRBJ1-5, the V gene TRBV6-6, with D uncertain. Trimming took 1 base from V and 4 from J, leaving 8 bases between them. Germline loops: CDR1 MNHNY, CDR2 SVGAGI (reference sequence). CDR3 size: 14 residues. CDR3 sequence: CASSYFEENQPQHF. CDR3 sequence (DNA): TGTGCCAGCAGTTACTTTGAGGAAAATCAGCCCCAGCATTTT.

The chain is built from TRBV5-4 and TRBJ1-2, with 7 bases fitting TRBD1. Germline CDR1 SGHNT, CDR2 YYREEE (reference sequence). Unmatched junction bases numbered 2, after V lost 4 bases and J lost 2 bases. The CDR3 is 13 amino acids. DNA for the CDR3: TGTGCCAGCAGCGCGACAGGGAACTATGGCTACACCTTC. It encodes CASSATGNYGYTF.

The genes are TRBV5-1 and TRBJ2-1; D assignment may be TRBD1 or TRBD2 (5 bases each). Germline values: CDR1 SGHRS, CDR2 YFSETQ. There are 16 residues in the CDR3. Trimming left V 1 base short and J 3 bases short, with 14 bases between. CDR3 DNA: TGCGCCAGCAGCTTGAACCTCCGGGACGGCTACAATGAGCAGTTCTTC. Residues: CASSLNLRDGYNEQFF. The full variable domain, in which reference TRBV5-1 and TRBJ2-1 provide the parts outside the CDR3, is KAGVTQTPRYLIKTRGQQVTLSCSPISGHRSVSWYQQTPGQGLQFLFEYFSETQRNKGNFPGRFSGRQFSNSRSEMNVSTLELGDSALYLCASSLNLRDGYNEQFFGPGTRLTVL.

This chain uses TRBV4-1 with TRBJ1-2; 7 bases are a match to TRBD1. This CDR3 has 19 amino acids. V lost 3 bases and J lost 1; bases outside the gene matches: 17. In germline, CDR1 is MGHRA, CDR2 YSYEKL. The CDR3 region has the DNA TGCGCCAGCAGCCATCCCACTACGACAGGGTTTGACCTTAACTATGGCTACACCTTC. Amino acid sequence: CASSHPTTTGFDLNYGYTF.

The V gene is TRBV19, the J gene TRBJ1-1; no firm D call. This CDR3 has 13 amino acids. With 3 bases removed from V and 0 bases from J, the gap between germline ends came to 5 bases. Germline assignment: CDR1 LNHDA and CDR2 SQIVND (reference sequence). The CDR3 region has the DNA TGTGCCAGTAGTATCGAAATGAACACTGAAGCTTTCTTT. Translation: CASSIEMNTEAFF.